The present entry profiles one T cell receptor (beta chain) with its context. The sample originates from a study of blood T cell repertoires in COVID-19. Clones were sequenced by immunoSEQ multiplex PCR, and TCRdb holds only the in-frame ones, with some missing. Among 400,000 to 500,000 clones listed, 88% were seen once. Trimming at V came to 6 bases and at J to 3 bases, leaving 5 bases not matched to a gene. In germline, CDR1 is WSHSY, CDR2 SAAADI. This CDR3 spans 15 amino acids. The material sequenced was PBMCs or T cells enriched from blood (not recorded which). The TCR sequence derives from a young woman who had been exposed to COVID-19. The chain joins TRBV10-2 to TRBJ1-5, with TRBD1 matching over 10 bases. In DNA form, the CDR3 reads TGCGCCAGCAGAAGGGGACAGGGGCTCAATCAGCCCCAGCATTTT. Translation: CASRRGQGLNQPQHF.